Sequencing of this T cell receptor beta chain was carried out in a study of PD-1 blockade in classical Hodgkin lymphoma. About the study: It was nivolumab at 3 mg/kg, given intravenously every 2 weeks, that patients received. General study findings and limits: Nivolumab initiated under 1 year post-ASCT led to patient exclusion. Unlike CD8+ TCR diversity, which did not rise significantly by C4D1, CD4+ TCR diversity did. Patients newly diagnosed and complete responders had comparable baseline diversity.

A single count supports this clone. The antigen is unknown. Using immunoSEQ multiplex PCR, the repertoire was profiled, and TCRdb retains in-frame clones only, with some absent. The data contain 70,000 or so clones, 93% of them seen just once; the ten biggest clones take up 8%. Autologous stem cell transplantation was followed by relapse in every patient, and brentuximab vedotin exposure varied. Unmatched junction bases numbered 9, after V lost 4 bases and J lost 2 bases. This CDR3 is built from 16 residues. CDR1 is SGHAT and CDR2 is FQNNGV in the germline V gene. The genes are TRBV11-2 and TRBJ2-3; 7 bases are a match to TRBD2. The receptor was derived from a human donor with classical Hodgkin lymphoma. The specimen was peripheral blood mononuclear cells (PBMCs), collected at baseline. In nucleotides, the CDR3 is TGTGCCAGCAGCTCCGAAGCTAGCGGCGACACAGATACGCAGTATTTT. Encoded protein: CASSSEASGDTDTQYF.